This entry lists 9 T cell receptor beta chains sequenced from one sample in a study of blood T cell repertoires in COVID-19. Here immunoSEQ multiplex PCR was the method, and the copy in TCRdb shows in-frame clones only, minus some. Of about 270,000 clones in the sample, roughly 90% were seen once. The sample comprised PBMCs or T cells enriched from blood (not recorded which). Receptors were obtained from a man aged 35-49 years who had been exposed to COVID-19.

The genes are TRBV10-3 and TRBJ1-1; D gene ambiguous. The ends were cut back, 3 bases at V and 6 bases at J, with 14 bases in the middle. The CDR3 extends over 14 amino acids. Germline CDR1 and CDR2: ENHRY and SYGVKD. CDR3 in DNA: TGTGCCATCAGTGAAAATGAGGGAAAATCTGAAGCTTTCTTT. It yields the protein CAISENEGKSEAFF.

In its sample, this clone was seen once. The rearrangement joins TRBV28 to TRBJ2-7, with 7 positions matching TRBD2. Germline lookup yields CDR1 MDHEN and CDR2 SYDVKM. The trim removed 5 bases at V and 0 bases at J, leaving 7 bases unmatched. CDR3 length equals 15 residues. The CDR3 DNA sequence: TGTGCCAGCAGTCAAGAGCGGGATCCCTCCTACGAGCAGTACTTC. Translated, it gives CASSQERDPSYEQYF.

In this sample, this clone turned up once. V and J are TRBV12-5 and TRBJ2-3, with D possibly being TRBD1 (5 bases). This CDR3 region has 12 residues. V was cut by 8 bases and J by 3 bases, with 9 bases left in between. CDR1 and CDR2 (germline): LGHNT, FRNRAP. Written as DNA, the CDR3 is TGTGCTAGTAAAGGGGTTACAGATACGCAGTATTTT. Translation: CASKGVTDTQYF.

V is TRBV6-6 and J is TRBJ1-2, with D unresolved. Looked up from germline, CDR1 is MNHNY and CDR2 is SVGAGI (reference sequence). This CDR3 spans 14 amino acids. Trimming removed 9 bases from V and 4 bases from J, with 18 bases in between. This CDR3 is CASTSFGYSYGYTF. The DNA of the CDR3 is TGTGCCAGTACTTCCTTTGGTTATTCCTATGGCTACACCTTC.

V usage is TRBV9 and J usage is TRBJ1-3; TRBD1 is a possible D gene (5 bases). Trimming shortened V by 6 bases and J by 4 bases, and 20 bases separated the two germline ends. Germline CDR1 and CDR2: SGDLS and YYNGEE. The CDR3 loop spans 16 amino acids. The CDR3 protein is CASTRPETTAGNTIYF. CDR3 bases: TGTGCCAGCACCCGACCCGAGACGACAGCCGGAAACACCATATATTTT.

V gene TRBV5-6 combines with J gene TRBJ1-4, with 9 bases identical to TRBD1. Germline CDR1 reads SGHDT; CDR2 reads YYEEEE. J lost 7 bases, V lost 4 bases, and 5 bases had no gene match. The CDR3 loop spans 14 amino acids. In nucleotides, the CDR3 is TGTGCCAGCAGCCACGGGACAGGGTTTGAAAAACTGTTTTTT. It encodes CASSHGTGFEKLFF.

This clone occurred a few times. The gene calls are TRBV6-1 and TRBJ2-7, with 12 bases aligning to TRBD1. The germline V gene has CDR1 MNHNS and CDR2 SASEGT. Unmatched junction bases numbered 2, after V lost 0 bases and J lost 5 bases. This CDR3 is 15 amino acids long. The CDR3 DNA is TGTGCCAGCAGTGAAGCTGGGACAGGGGGCCACGAGCAGTACTTC. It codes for CASSEAGTGGHEQYF.

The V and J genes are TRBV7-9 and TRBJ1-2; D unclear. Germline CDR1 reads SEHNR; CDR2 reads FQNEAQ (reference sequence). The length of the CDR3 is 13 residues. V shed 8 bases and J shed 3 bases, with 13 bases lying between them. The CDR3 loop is CASSLEVDYGYTF. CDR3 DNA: TGTGCCAGCTCTCTCGAGGTCGACTATGGCTACACCTTC.

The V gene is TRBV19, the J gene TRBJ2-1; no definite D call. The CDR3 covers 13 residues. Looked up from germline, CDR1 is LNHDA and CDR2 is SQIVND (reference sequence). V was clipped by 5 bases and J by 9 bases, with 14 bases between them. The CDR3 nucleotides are TGTGCCAGTAGTGATCCACTACCCGGTGAGCAGTTCTTC. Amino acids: CASSDPLPGEQFF. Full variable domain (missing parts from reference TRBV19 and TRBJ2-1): DGGITQSPKYLFRKEGQNVTLSCEQNLNHDAMYWYRQDPGQGLRLIYYSQIVNDFQKGDIAEGYSVSREKKESFPLTVTSAQKNPTAFYLCASSDPLPGEQFFGPGTRLTVL.